A single sample is the source of the 2 T cell receptor beta chains below, sequenced in a study of blood T cell repertoires in COVID-19. TCRdb keeps only in-frame clones here, not all; method: immunoSEQ multiplex PCR. The profile shows some 59,000 clones, about four fifths of them singletons. Sequenced input: peripheral blood. All receptors derive from a woman aged 55-69 years with acute or convalescent COVID-19.

The chain is built from TRBV10-3 and TRBJ1-2; 7 positions agree with TRBD1. There are 11 residues in the CDR3. With V trimmed by 8 bases and J by 7 bases, 4 bases remained unmatched. The germline V gene has CDR1 ENHRY and CDR2 SYGVKD. The CDR3 nucleotides are TGTGCCATCGGACAGGTTGGTGGCTACACCTTC. It yields the protein CAIGQVGGYTF.

The chain couples TRBV10-3 to TRBJ2-7; the D gene is possibly TRBD1 (6 bases). In germline, CDR1 is ENHRY, CDR2 SYGVKD. V lost 11 bases, J lost 5 bases, and 13 bases lay in between. The CDR3 covers 11 residues. The CDR3 loop reads CASRDNNEQYF. CDR3 bases: TGTGCCTCCCGGGACAACAACGAGCAGTACTTC.